This entry features one T cell receptor (beta chain) sequence. This entry is derived from a study of hypomethylating agent response in myelodysplastic syndrome. Method: immunoSEQ multiplex PCR; TCRdb's copy keeps in-frame clones and lacks some. Seen here are several thousand clones, just under 85% observed once, and the top ten hold roughly 8.8%. This CDR3 comprises 16 residues. The V end lost 2 bases, the J end lost 1 base, and 14 bases lay between the germline ends. Per the germline V gene, CDR1 is SNHLY and CDR2 is FYNNEI. The gene calls are TRBV2 and TRBJ1-2, with D uncertain. This TCR came from a human donor with myelodysplastic syndrome. The sample here was bone marrow, taken before or after starting hypomethylating agent treatment for myelodysplastic syndrome (not recorded which). This chain's CDR3 is CASSEQGKPFNYGYTF. Here the CDR3 DNA reads TGTGCCAGCAGTGAACAAGGGAAACCCTTTAACTATGGCTACACCTTC. The whole variable domain, filled in from reference TRBV2 and TRBJ1-2, reads EPEVTQTPSHQVTQMGQEVILRCVPISNHLYFYWYRQILGQKVEFLVSFYNNEISEKSEIFDDQFSVERPDGSNFTLKIRSTKLEDSAMYFCASSEQGKPFNYGYTFGSGTRLTVV.